This T cell receptor (beta chain) was observed in a study of cytomegalovirus exposure and HLA in healthy donors. Vbeta (60) and Jbeta (13) primers were used in the PCR. Clones were sequenced by immunoSEQ multiplex PCR, and TCRdb holds only the in-frame ones, with some missing. The table shows approximately 150,000 clones, with approximately 84% occurring only once. CDR1 is SNHLY and CDR2 is FYNNEI in the germline V gene. The CDR3 is 14 residues long. Trimming took 7 bases from V and 2 from J; bases not matched to a gene: 6. Study-wide findings and caveats: A later analysis reportedly found that, within productive TCRs, an Asian-associated ancestry cluster had fewer N-insertions than the mean observed across the roughly 700 donors. Among TCR beta chains, those listed as cytomegalovirus-associated numbered over 150.

As regards this clone: Its antigen remains unknown.

This sequence joins TRBV2 and TRBJ2-7; 9 nucleotides line up with TRBD1. The source of this sequence is a woman in her 40s in good health and CMV-seronegative. What was sequenced was PBMCs. The CDR3 nucleotides are TGTGCCAGCAAGGAGACAGGGGGGGCCTACGAGCAGTACTTC. Translating it yields CASKETGGAYEQYF.